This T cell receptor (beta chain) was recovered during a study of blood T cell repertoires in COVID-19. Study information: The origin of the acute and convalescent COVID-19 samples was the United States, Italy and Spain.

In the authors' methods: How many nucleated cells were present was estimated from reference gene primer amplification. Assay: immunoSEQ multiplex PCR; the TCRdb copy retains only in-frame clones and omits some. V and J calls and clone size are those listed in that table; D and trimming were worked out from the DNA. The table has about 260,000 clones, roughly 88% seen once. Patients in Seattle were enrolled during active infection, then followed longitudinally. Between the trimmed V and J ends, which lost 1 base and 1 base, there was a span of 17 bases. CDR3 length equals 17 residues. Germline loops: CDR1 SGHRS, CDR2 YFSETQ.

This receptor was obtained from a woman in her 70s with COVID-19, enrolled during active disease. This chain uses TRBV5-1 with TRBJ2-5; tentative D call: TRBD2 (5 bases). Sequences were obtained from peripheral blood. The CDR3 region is CASSLFRPGIIQETQYF. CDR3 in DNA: TGCGCCAGCAGCTTGTTTAGGCCGGGAATCATCCAAGAGACCCAGTACTTC.